The 21 T cell receptor beta chains below were found in one sample sequenced in a study of blood T cell repertoires in COVID-19. TCRdb's table, derived via immunoSEQ multiplex PCR, lists solely in-frame clones and lacks some. The sample shows about 60,000 clones, around 84% of them seen only once. Specimen: peripheral blood. Source of these receptors: a human donor in a cohort sampled during active COVID-19.

The chain carries TRBV7-9 and TRBJ1-2; D unclear. Germline assignment: CDR1 SEHNR and CDR2 FQNEAQ (reference sequence). V lost 1 base and J lost 6, with 9 bases in between. The CDR3 length is 13 residues. This CDR3 is CASSLGVADGYTF. In DNA, the CDR3 is TGTGCCAGCAGCTTAGGTGTTGCGGATGGCTACACCTTC. The entire variable domain, with the rest obtained from reference TRBV7-9 and TRBJ1-2, is as follows: DTGVSQNPRHKITKRGQNVTFRCDPISEHNRLYWYRQTLGQGPEFLTYFQNEAQLEKSRLLSDRFSAERPKGSFSTLEIQRTEQGDSAMYLCASSLGVADGYTFGSGTRLTVV.

This chain links TRBV5-4 with TRBJ1-2; D may be TRBD1 (5 bases). The CDR3 consists of 16 residues. The germline V gene encodes CDR1 SGHNT and CDR2 YYREEE (reference sequence). The V end was cut by 3 bases, the J end by 2 bases, with 17 bases between. The CDR3 reads CASSSPGPVTNYGYTF. CDR3 DNA sequence: TGTGCCAGCAGCTCACCAGGGCCCGTCACCAACTATGGCTACACCTTC.

This clone was seen a few times. This chain uses TRBV30 with TRBJ1-2; D gene uncertain. The germline V gene encodes CDR1 GTSNPN and CDR2 SVGIG (reference sequence). V dropped 0 bases and J dropped 4 bases, with 12 bases sitting between them. This CDR3 contains 14 residues. The CDR3 region has the DNA TGTGCCTGGAGTGTGGGAGGGCATATCTATGGCTACACCTTC. Its translation: CAWSVGGHIYGYTF. The entire variable domain, with the rest obtained from reference TRBV30 and TRBJ1-2, is as follows: SQTIHQWPATLVQPVGSPLSLECTVEGTSNPNLYWYRQAAGRGLQLLFYSVGIGQISSEVPQNLSASRPQDRQFILSSKKLLLSDSGFYLCAWSVGGHIYGYTFGSGTRLTVV.

The chain uses TRBV4-3 and TRBJ1-4; 7 nucleotides match TRBD1. The CDR3 extends over 16 amino acids. CDR1 is LGHNA and CDR2 is YSLEER in the germline V gene. The J segment lost 6 bases and the V segment lost 0 bases, leaving 7 bases of the junction unmatched. The CDR3 DNA is TGCGCCAGCAGCCAAGATTATGCAGGGGGGCATGAAAAACTGTTTTTT. The encoded protein is CASSQDYAGGHEKLFF.

This chain links TRBV7-2 with TRBJ1-2, with 12 bases fitting TRBD1. CDR1 and CDR2 from the germline V gene are SGHTA and FQGNSA. The ends lost 4 bases at V and 4 bases at J; junction bases unmatched: 7. The CDR3 totals 16 residues. CDR3 sequence: CASSSGQGALGYGYTF. The CDR3 DNA reads TGTGCCAGCAGCTCGGGACAGGGGGCCCTTGGCTATGGCTACACCTTC.

J is TRBJ2-7 and V is TRBV19; the D gene is possibly TRBD1 (5 bases). This CDR3 comprises 15 residues. Germline CDR1 LNHDA, CDR2 SQIVND (reference sequence). Trimming stripped 1 base from V and 2 bases from J, with 12 bases between. The CDR3 sequence: CASSIVQGGTYEQYF. The CDR3 nucleotides are TGTGCCAGTAGTATAGTCCAGGGTGGGACCTACGAGCAGTACTTC.

The CDR3 is CASSLAEFYGYTF. The CDR3 coding sequence is TGTGCCAGCAGCTTAGCTGAGTTCTATGGCTACACCTTC. The chain combines TRBV7-9 with TRBJ1-2; D is uncertain. The germline CDR1 and CDR2 sequences are SEHNR and FQNEAQ (reference sequence). Trimming cost V 0 bases and J 4 bases, with 6 bases left between them. This CDR3 is built from 13 residues. The full variable domain, with the rest looked up from reference TRBV7-9 and TRBJ1-2, is DTGVSQNPRHKITKRGQNVTFRCDPISEHNRLYWYRQTLGQGPEFLTYFQNEAQLEKSRLLSDRFSAERPKGSFSTLEIQRTEQGDSAMYLCASSLAEFYGYTFGSGTRLTVV.

V and J are TRBV7-2 and TRBJ1-5; D is perhaps TRBD1 (6 bases). V was shortened by 3 bases and J by 8 bases, with 14 bases between the two germline ends. This CDR3 contains 14 residues. The germline gives CDR1 SGHTA, CDR2 FQGNSA. In DNA form, the CDR3 reads TGTGCCAGCAGCTTCGACAGGAAACTTGAGCCCCAGCATTTT. Its protein is CASSFDRKLEPQHF.

V usage is TRBV5-8 and J usage is TRBJ2-7, with D possibly TRBD2 on 7 matching bases. Per germline, CDR1 SGHTS and CDR2 YDEGEE. The CDR3 is made up of 14 amino acids. V lost 2 bases, J lost 2 bases, and 11 bases lay in between. Here the CDR3 reads CASSFGGQTYEQYF. The CDR3 DNA reads as TGTGCCAGCAGCTTCGGGGGGCAAACCTACGAGCAGTACTTC.

This clone was observed once. The V and J genes are TRBV5-1 and TRBJ1-1; TRBD1 matches at 10 bases. The CDR3 runs 15 residues. The germline CDR1 and CDR2 sequences are SGHRS and YFSETQ. The V gene end was trimmed by 3 bases and the J gene end by 2 bases; junction bases not matched to a gene: 4. The CDR3 sequence: CASSWGTGVNTEAFF. The CDR3 nucleotides are TGCGCCAGCAGCTGGGGGACAGGGGTCAACACTGAAGCTTTCTTT.

The CDR3: CASSVGSGYSPLHF. The DNA for the CDR3 is TGTGCCAGCAGCGTAGGATCGGGGTACTCACCCCTCCACTTT. V gene TRBV9 combines with J gene TRBJ1-6; D gene ambiguous. V was pared by 0 bases and J by 10 bases, with 11 bases between. The CDR3 length is 14 residues. Germline V gene lookup returns CDR1 SGDLS and CDR2 YYNGEE.

This clone was detected a few times. V gene TRBV4-3 combines with J gene TRBJ1-6; 9 nucleotides agree with TRBD1. Losses at the gene ends were 4 bases for V and 6 bases for J; bases not matched to a gene: 1. Germline CDR1 is LGHNA and CDR2 is YSLEER. This CDR3 region has 14 residues. Written as DNA, the CDR3 is TGCGCCAGCAGCCGGGACAGGGTTAATTCACCCCTCCACTTT. Its translation is CASSRDRVNSPLHF.

The V and J genes are TRBV30 and TRBJ2-1, with TRBD1 identical over 7 bases. Germline CDR1 reads GTSNPN; CDR2 reads SVGIG (reference sequence). There are 14 residues in the CDR3. Trimming removed 4 bases from V and 4 bases from J; junction bases left unmatched: 7. The CDR3 nucleotides read TGTGCCTGGACCCCTAGGGACAGATACAATGAGCAGTTCTTC. This gives the protein CAWTPRDRYNEQFF.

This rearrangement joins TRBV4-2 to TRBJ2-5; D not certain. V lost 1 base to trimming and J lost 3 bases, with 12 bases between them. CDR3 length: 15 amino acids. Per germline, CDR1 LGHNA and CDR2 YNFKEQ. The CDR3 protein is CASSQGLVQEETQYF. The CDR3 DNA is TGTGCCAGCAGCCAAGGGTTGGTGCAGGAAGAGACCCAGTACTTC.

Only a few counts were recorded for this clone. The J gene is TRBJ1-6, the V gene TRBV19, with a tentative D call TRBD1 (6 bases). The V end was cut by 1 base, the J end by 7 bases, with 14 bases between. This CDR3 spans 16 amino acids. CDR1 and CDR2 (germline): LNHDA, SQIVND (reference sequence). Here the CDR3 DNA reads TGTGCCAGTAGTATAGTGTCCGGGACAAGCAATTCACCCCTCCACTTT. Translated: CASSIVSGTSNSPLHF. The full variable domain, completed using reference TRBV19 and TRBJ1-6, is DGGITQSPKYLFRKEGQNVTLSCEQNLNHDAMYWYRQDPGQGLRLIYYSQIVNDFQKGDIAEGYSVSREKKESFPLTVTSAQKNPTAFYLCASSIVSGTSNSPLHFGNGTRLTVT.

The rearrangement links TRBV4-2 to TRBJ1-2; 7 positions match TRBD1. CDR1 is LGHNA and CDR2 is YNFKEQ in the germline V gene. The CDR3 loop spans 13 amino acids. After removal of 3 bases from V and 5 bases from J, the junction contained 3 bases not matched to a gene. The chain's CDR3 is CASSQEGAYGYTF. CDR3 nucleotide sequence: TGTGCCAGCAGCCAGGAGGGGGCGTATGGCTACACCTTC.

The chain is built from TRBV19 and TRBJ2-7, with 10 bases aligning to TRBD1. The CDR3 has 15 amino acids. Germline values: CDR1 LNHDA, CDR2 SQIVND (reference sequence). V shed 4 bases and J 2 bases; nucleotides not matched to a gene: 5. The CDR3 here is CASSNDRGRTYEQYF. CDR3 nucleotide sequence: TGTGCCAGTAGTAACGACAGGGGGCGCACCTACGAGCAGTACTTC.

This clone was found once. The V and J genes are TRBV4-3 and TRBJ1-2; 7 bases are a match to TRBD1. In germline, CDR1 is LGHNA, CDR2 YSLEER. Trimming removed 4 bases from V and 2 bases from J; junction bases left unmatched: 7. This CDR3 spans 15 amino acids. The CDR3 sequence: CASSPQLTGNYGYTF. The DNA for the CDR3 is TGCGCCAGCAGCCCACAATTGACAGGGAACTATGGCTACACCTTC.

The V gene is TRBV20-1, the J gene TRBJ2-5; 11 nucleotides agree with TRBD2. The germline gives CDR1 DFQATT, CDR2 SNEGSKA (reference sequence). V shed 3 bases, J shed 5 bases, and the junction held 8 bases outside the gene matches. The CDR3 is 15 residues long. The CDR3 sequence is CSASVSGGAGETQYF. CDR3 DNA sequence: TGCAGTGCTAGTGTTAGCGGGGGGGCCGGCGAGACCCAGTACTTC.

This clone was observed a few times. The V call is TRBV6-5, the J call TRBJ2-3; D is uncertain. The CDR3 extends over 11 amino acids. V lost 6 bases and J 6 bases, leaving 7 bases between the germline ends. Germline V lookup: CDR1 MNHEY, CDR2 SVGAGI. The CDR3 is CASRYFDTQYF. The CDR3 DNA sequence: TGTGCCAGCAGGTATTTTGATACGCAGTATTTT.

This chain joins TRBV7-9 and TRBJ2-1; 10 positions match TRBD2. Per the germline V gene, CDR1 is SEHNR and CDR2 is FQNEAQ (reference sequence). V lost 5 bases, J lost 3 bases, and 4 bases stayed unmatched. The CDR3 totals 15 residues. The CDR3 DNA sequence: TGTGCCAGCAGCCGCGCTAGCGGGGGCTACAATGAGCAGTTCTTC. This codes for CASSRASGGYNEQFF.